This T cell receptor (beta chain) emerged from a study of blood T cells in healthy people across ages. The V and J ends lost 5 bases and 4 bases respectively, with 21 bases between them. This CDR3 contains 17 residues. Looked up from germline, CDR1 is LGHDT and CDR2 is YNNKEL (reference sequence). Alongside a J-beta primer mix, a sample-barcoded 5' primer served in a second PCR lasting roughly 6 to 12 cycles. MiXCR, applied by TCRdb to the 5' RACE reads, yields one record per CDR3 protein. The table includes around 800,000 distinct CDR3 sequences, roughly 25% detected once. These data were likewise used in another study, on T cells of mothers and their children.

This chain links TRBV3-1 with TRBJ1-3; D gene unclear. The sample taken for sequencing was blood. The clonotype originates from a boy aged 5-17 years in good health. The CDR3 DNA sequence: TGTGCCAGCAGCGACTCATGGGCAGCGGCTCCGGGAAACACCATATATTTT. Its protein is CASSDSWAAAPGNTIYF.